Sequencing of this TCR beta chain was carried out in a study of cytomegalovirus exposure and HLA in healthy donors. Study-wide results and limits: Judged likely to be a sequencing artifact was a cluster of highly shared sequence variants. HLA alleles showed associations with 15,000 to 20,000 TCR beta sequences in a later analysis, at a 0.05 false discovery rate.

In the case of this clone: The antigen is undetermined.

Germline V CDR1 and CDR2: SGHNT, YYREEE (reference sequence). The CDR3 spans 15 residues. Trimming took 3 bases from V and 4 from J; bases not matched to a gene: 6. Researchers ran the PCR with 60 Vbeta and 13 Jbeta primers. Clones were read by immunoSEQ multiplex PCR, and TCRdb kept only the in-frame ones, dropping some. The sample has 100,000 or so clones; roughly 80% are singletons. The sample was PBMCs. This receptor was obtained from a man aged 25-40 years in good health and CMV-seropositive. J is TRBJ2-3 and V is TRBV5-4; TRBD2 agrees at 9 bases. The CDR3 protein is CASSSPGLAADTQYF. In DNA, the CDR3 is TGTGCCAGCAGCTCACCGGGACTAGCAGCAGATACGCAGTATTTT.